A selection of T cell receptor beta chains follows, all from one sample in a study of T-cell memory formation after mild COVID-19. Each CDR3 protein gets one entry after TCRdb re-called the 5' RACE reads with MiXCR. The sample includes tens of thousands of distinct CDR3 sequences, approximately 13% of them seen just once. Sequencing was carried out using PBMCs or a T cell subset sorted from them (not recorded which). The receptors derive from an adult woman who had mild COVID-19 (a few samples of this study predate the infection). Cell type and time point are not known. Each CDR3 is given with its conserved first and last residue. The D gene is left open where the match is weak. Size values are once, few and many counts, or a class for expanded clones, and some rows have none.

>TRBV5-6|NA|TRBJ1-1|NA
CASSLVPGSAMNTEAFF
TGTGCCAGCAGCCTGGTCCCGGGGTCAGCGATGAACACTGAAGCTTTCTTT
>TRBV7-9|NA|TRBJ2-1|NA
CASSKDEQFF
TGTGCCAGCAGCAAGGATGAGCAGTTCTTC
>TRBV6-2/TRBV6-3|TRBD1|TRBJ1-2|NA
CASSYPSDREENGYTF
TGTGCCAGCAGTTACCCAAGCGACAGGGAGGAAAATGGCTACACCTTC
>TRBV6-1|NA|TRBJ1-1|NA
CASSGTPTNTEAFF
TGTGCCAGCAGTGGGACACCTACGAACACTGAAGCTTTCTTT
>TRBV9|NA|TRBJ1-1|few
CASSGHTNTEAFF
TGTGCCAGCAGCGGACACACGAACACTGAAGCTTTCTTT
>TRBV7-2|NA|TRBJ2-1|few
CASRDQGGGSYNEQFF
TGTGCCAGCAGGGATCAAGGGGGAGGCTCCTACAATGAGCAGTTCTTC
>TRBV6-5|NA|TRBJ1-5|NA
CASRPTGRNQPQHF
TGTGCCAGCAGGCCGACAGGACGCAATCAGCCCCAGCATTTT
>TRBV29-1|NA|TRBJ2-3|few
CSVELGGTGTDTQYF
TGCAGCGTTGAATTGGGCGGGACTGGCACAGATACGCAGTATTTT
>TRBV15|NA|TRBJ1-6|many
CATSWSGTGEPLHF
TGTGCCACCAGCTGGTCAGGGACTGGGGAGCCCCTCCACTTT
>TRBV13|TRBD2|TRBJ2-1|NA
CASSLSPGLAGHEQFF
TGTGCCAGCAGCTTATCTCCGGGACTAGCGGGCCATGAGCAGTTCTTC
>TRBV6-2/TRBV6-3|NA|TRBJ2-1|few
CATTTLPGSYNEQFF
TGTGCCACTACAACGCTTCCAGGCTCCTACAATGAGCAGTTCTTC
>TRBV24-1|NA|TRBJ2-1|NA
CATSGSPNEQFF
TGTGCCACCAGCGGGTCTCCTAATGAGCAGTTCTTC
>TRBV24-1|NA|TRBJ2-2|few
CATRFAGELFF
TGTGCCACCAGATTCGCCGGGGAGCTGTTTTTT
>TRBV6-1|NA|TRBJ1-5|NA
CASSEALSDYQPQHF
TGTGCCAGCAGTGAAGCGCTCTCAGACTATCAGCCCCAGCATTTT
>TRBV30|TRBD2|TRBJ2-3|NA
CAWSGGSTDTQYF
TGTGCCTGGAGCGGGGGGAGCACAGATACGCAGTATTTT
>TRBV7-2|TRBD1|TRBJ1-2|NA
CASSPPTGTYTF
TGTGCCAGCAGCCCGCCGACAGGGACCTACACCTTC
>TRBV20-1|TRBD1|TRBJ2-7|NA
CSARDEKGQGYEQYF
TGCAGTGCTAGAGATGAAAAGGGACAGGGCTACGAGCAGTACTTC
>TRBV5-1|NA|TRBJ1-1|few
CASSWTEFMNTEAFF
TGCGCCAGCAGCTGGACGGAGTTCATGAACACTGAAGCTTTCTTT
>TRBV4-1|NA|TRBJ1-1|NA
CASSHGRNTEAFF
TGCGCCAGCAGCCACGGACGGAACACTGAAGCTTTCTTT
>TRBV7-9|NA|TRBJ2-1|NA
CASSLTYGFSYNEQFF
TGTGCCAGCAGCTTAACTTACGGTTTCTCCTACAATGAGCAGTTCTTC